The clone carrying this T cell receptor (beta chain) was seen a handful of times. The sample originates from a study of cytomegalovirus exposure and HLA in healthy donors. CDR1 is SGHRS and CDR2 is YFSETQ in the germline V gene. Between the trimmed V and J ends, which lost 0 bases and 3 bases, there was a span of 9 bases. The length of the CDR3 is 14 residues. PCR employed 60 Vbeta and 13 Jbeta primers. The table came from immunoSEQ multiplex PCR; TCRdb's copy has only in-frame clones and leaves some out. This sample yields about 120,000 clones, of which roughly 80% are seen a single time; roughly 30% belongs to the top ten.

The clonotype was recovered from a man in his fifties or sixties in good health and CMV-seropositive. The material sequenced was PBMCs. The chain carries TRBV5-1 and TRBJ1-2; the D is unclear. DNA for the CDR3: TGCGCCAGCAGCTTGGGAGGGCCCCACTATGGCTACACCTTC. This codes for CASSLGGPHYGYTF.